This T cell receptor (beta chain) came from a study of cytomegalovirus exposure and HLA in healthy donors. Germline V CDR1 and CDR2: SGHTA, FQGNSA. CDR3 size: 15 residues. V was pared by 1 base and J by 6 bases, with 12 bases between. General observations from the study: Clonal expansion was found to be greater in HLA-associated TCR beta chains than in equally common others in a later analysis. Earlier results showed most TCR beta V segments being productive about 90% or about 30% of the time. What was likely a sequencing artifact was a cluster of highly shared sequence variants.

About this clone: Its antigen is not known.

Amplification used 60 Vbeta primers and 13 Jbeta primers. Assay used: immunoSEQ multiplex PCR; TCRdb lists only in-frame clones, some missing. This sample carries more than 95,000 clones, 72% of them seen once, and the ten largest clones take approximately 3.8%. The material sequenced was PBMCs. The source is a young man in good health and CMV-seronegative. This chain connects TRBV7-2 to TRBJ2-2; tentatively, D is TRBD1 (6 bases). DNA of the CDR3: TGTGCCAGCAGCTTAGTATTGGGGGCAGCCGGGGAGCTGTTTTTT. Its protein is CASSLVLGAAGELFF.